The sequence of this T cell receptor (beta chain) was determined in a study of blood T cell repertoires in COVID-19. Study background: Italy, Spain and the United States were the sources of the convalescent and acute COVID-19 samples. T cells, B-cell-depleted T cells, or PBMCs provided the cDNA or gDNA that served as material.

CDR1 MNHNS and CDR2 SASEGT come from the germline V gene. The CDR3 sequence is 13 residues long. V lost 0 bases and J 4 bases, leaving 6 bases between the germline ends. Original methodology: Counts of nucleated cells, estimated from reference gene primer amplification, were obtained. Only in-frame clones appear in the TCRdb table, and some are missing; sequencing was by immunoSEQ multiplex PCR. V, J and clone size are those of that table, while D and trimming were read from the DNA. The sample lists roughly 100,000 clones, around 81% occurring once. In this sample, this clone turned up a few times. The sequenced sample consisted of peripheral blood. This sequence joins TRBV6-1 and TRBJ1-1, with a weak D call TRBD1 (6 bases). This clonotype was obtained from a man older than 75 with acute or convalescent COVID-19. CDR3 bases: TGTGCCAGCAGTGAAGCAGGGGGCACTGAAGCTTTCTTT. This codes for CASSEAGGTEAFF.